Reported below is one T cell receptor (beta chain). The antigen is unknown. The data belong to a study of CD8+CD57+ T cells in acquired aplastic anemia. Study at large: The study obtained an average of roughly 3 ug of DNA from sorted CD4+ and CD8+ cells.

Germline CDR1 reads LNHDA; CDR2 reads SQIVND (reference sequence). This CDR3 region has 15 residues. With 7 bases clipped from V and 2 bases from J, the junction kept 5 bases outside the gene matches. Overall study results and limits: Researchers reported that CD8+ Simpson's diversity was not significantly different in patients versus controls. Shared by patients and controls, 25 to 35 CD8+ CDR3s were abundant in patients.

According to the study, genomic DNA was the template for TCR beta VDJ and CDR3 profiling. TCRdb reanalysed the reads using MiXCR and keeps one entry per CDR3 protein. In the table there are over 40,000 distinct CDR3 sequences, around 73% of which are singletons. This chain links TRBV19 with TRBJ2-1; 10 nucleotides match TRBD2. The sequencing input was sorted CD4+, CD8+, or CD8+CD57+ T cells (not recorded which) from PBMCs. The sequence was obtained from a human donor in good health, serving as a control. The DNA of the CDR3 is TGTGCCAGTACCCCCCTAGCGGGGGCCTACAATGAGCAGTTCTTC. Protein: CASTPLAGAYNEQFF.